These 8 T cell receptor beta chains were all obtained from the same sample, sequenced in a study of blood T cell repertoires in COVID-19. Generated by immunoSEQ multiplex PCR, the TCRdb table keeps only in-frame clones and is missing some. The table records fewer than 200,000 clones, over 75% of them present only once. The sequencing sample was made of peripheral blood. Every receptor here comes from a man between 40 and 49 years old with active or convalescent COVID-19.

J is TRBJ1-5 and V is TRBV15; a weak D match, TRBD1 (5 bases). The germline gives CDR1 LNHNV, CDR2 YYDKDF (reference sequence). The CDR3 spans 15 residues. V lost 0 bases to trimming and J lost 4 bases, with 10 bases between them. The CDR3 DNA follows: TGTGCCACCAGCAGAGATCCGGGGGGGAATCAGCCCCAGCATTTT. Translated, it gives CATSRDPGGNQPQHF.

As regards this clone: Germline and junction disagree at one end, which may indicate a read error. V usage is TRBV27 and J usage is TRBJ2-2; possibly TRBD1 for D (5 bases). The CDR3 is made up of 16 amino acids. Germline values: CDR1 MNHEY, CDR2 SMNVEV (reference sequence). The CDR3 nucleotides are TGTGCCAGCACTTTACAGGCACCCACGAACACCGGGGAGCTGTTTTTT. Translating gives CASTLQAPTNTGELFF.

This rearrangement joins TRBV18 to TRBJ1-1; D not certain. This CDR3 is 13 amino acids long. Germline CDR1 and CDR2: KGHSH and LQKENI. Trimming pared 3 bases from V and 1 base from J, leaving 6 bases between. DNA of the CDR3: TGTGCCAGCTCACCTGAACAGAACACTGAAGCTTTCTTT. Its protein is CASSPEQNTEAFF.

The chain carries TRBV5-1 and TRBJ2-3, with 11 bases identical to TRBD2. The germline gives CDR1 SGHRS, CDR2 YFSETQ. V lost 1 base and J lost 2; bases outside the gene matches: 3. This CDR3 has 16 residues. CDR3 DNA sequence: TGCGCCAGCAGCTTGACTAGCGGGGGATTCACAGATACGCAGTATTTT. It encodes CASSLTSGGFTDTQYF.

This sequence joins TRBV18 and TRBJ1-1; D might be TRBD1 (6 bases). This CDR3 has 14 residues. V was clipped by 3 bases and J by 4 bases, with 12 bases between them. Germline-derived CDR1 and CDR2 are KGHSH and LQKENI. The CDR3 protein is CASSPKGDSTEAFF. DNA of the CDR3: TGTGCCAGCTCACCGAAGGGGGATTCCACTGAAGCTTTCTTT. Drawing the rest from reference TRBV18 and TRBJ1-1, the complete variable domain is NAGVMQNPRHLVRRRGQEARLRCSPMKGHSHVYWYRQLPEEGLKFMVYLQKENIIDESGMPKERFSAEFPKEGPSILRIQQVVRGDSAAYFCASSPKGDSTEAFFGQGTRLTVV.

This clone has a handful of counts. The V gene is TRBV7-8, the J gene TRBJ1-2; D might be TRBD1 (6 bases). Germline V gives CDR1 SGHVS, CDR2 FQNEAQ. V lost 3 bases to trimming and J lost 4 bases, with 12 bases between them. There are 14 residues in the CDR3. In DNA, the CDR3 is TGTGCCAGCAGCTTTAACAGGGCCACCTATGGCTACACCTTC. Translating gives CASSFNRATYGYTF.

V usage is TRBV4-3 and J usage is TRBJ2-3; D might be TRBD1 (5 bases). V was pared by 0 bases and J by 3 bases, with 13 bases between. The CDR3 length is 16 residues. Germline V CDR1 and CDR2: LGHNA, YSLEER. The CDR3 sequence: CASSQDSNAGTDTQYF. CDR3 nucleotides: TGCGCCAGCAGCCAAGATTCGAACGCAGGGACAGATACGCAGTATTTT.

This chain connects TRBV14 to TRBJ2-1; weak D call: TRBD2 (6 bases). V gave up 4 bases and J gave up 7 bases, with 23 bases separating them. The CDR3 is made up of 17 amino acids. From germline, CDR1 is SGHDN and CDR2 FVKESK. Here the CDR3 reads CASSPGGWGKEGNEQFF. The CDR3 nucleotides read TGTGCCAGCAGCCCCGGGGGATGGGGCAAAGAGGGGAATGAGCAGTTCTTC.